The 2 T cell receptor beta chains given below trace back to one sample, sequenced in a study of cytomegalovirus exposure and HLA in healthy donors. Sequencing was performed with immunoSEQ multiplex PCR; in TCRdb, only in-frame clones are kept and a portion is missing. The sample lists some 200,000 clones, roughly nine tenths seen once, with 6% to 8.5% in the top ten. The sample was PBMCs. These receptor sequences come from a man aged 25 to 45 in good health and CMV-seropositive.

The chain is built from TRBV6-6 and TRBJ1-5, with 8 bases identical to TRBD1. Germline-derived CDR1 and CDR2 are MNHNY and SVGAGI (reference sequence). The CDR3 runs to 15 residues. V lost 4 bases, J lost 3 bases, and 5 bases stayed unmatched. This CDR3 is CASSSQTGDNQPQHF. The CDR3 nucleotides read TGTGCCAGCAGTTCCCAGACAGGGGACAATCAGCCCCAGCATTTT.

V is TRBV18 and J is TRBJ2-2, with D tentatively TRBD1 (5 bases). Germline CDR1 reads KGHSH; CDR2 reads LQKENI. V was pared by 3 bases and J by 7 bases, with 15 bases between. The CDR3 extends over 15 amino acids. The CDR3 is CASSPYPGFGGELFF. For the CDR3, the DNA is TGTGCCAGCTCACCTTATCCAGGGTTCGGCGGGGAGCTGTTTTTT. The complete variable domain, with remaining parts taken from reference TRBV18 and TRBJ2-2, reads NAGVMQNPRHLVRRRGQEARLRCSPMKGHSHVYWYRQLPEEGLKFMVYLQKENIIDESGMPKERFSAEFPKEGPSILRIQQVVRGDSAAYFCASSPYPGFGGELFFGEGSRLTVL.